The 13 T cell receptor beta chains given below trace back to one sample, sequenced in a study of PD-1 blockade in classical Hodgkin lymphoma. The assay was immunoSEQ multiplex PCR, and TCRdb's table has in-frame clones only and misses some. The sample consists of tens of thousands of clones, 70% to 80% of them appearing once. Stated time point: cycle 4 day 1 (C4D1), after five to seven weeks of nivolumab. Brentuximab vedotin exposure varied, and every patient relapsed after autologous stem cell transplantation. Sequenced material: peripheral blood mononuclear cells (PBMCs), taken before the fourth cycle of nivolumab. Receptors were obtained from a human donor with classical Hodgkin lymphoma.

The chain employs TRBV19 and TRBJ1-1; 7 nucleotides match TRBD1. The CDR3 extends over 12 amino acids. V trimming: 3 bases; J trimming: 8 bases; junction bases outside the gene matches: 3. CDR1 is LNHDA and CDR2 is SQIVND in the germline V gene (reference sequence). In nucleotides, the CDR3 is TGTGCCAGTAGTATTATCAGGGGGGAAGCTTTCTTT. Translating it yields CASSIIRGEAFF. Based on the CDR3 plus reference TRBV19 and TRBJ1-1, the full variable domain is DGGITQSPKYLFRKEGQNVTLSCEQNLNHDAMYWYRQDPGQGLRLIYYSQIVNDFQKGDIAEGYSVSREKKESFPLTVTSAQKNPTAFYLCASSIIRGEAFFGQGTRLTVV.

In this sample, this clone turned up once. This chain links TRBV9 with TRBJ1-4, with D tentatively TRBD1 (6 bases). Germline lookup yields CDR1 SGDLS and CDR2 YYNGEE. There are 15 residues in the CDR3. Trimming removed 4 bases at V and 3 bases at J, with 13 bases between. CDR3 loop: CASSYYRDANEKLFF. The CDR3 nucleotides are TGTGCCAGCAGCTATTACAGGGATGCTAATGAAAAACTGTTTTTT.

This clone was counted once. V usage is TRBV7-9 and J usage is TRBJ2-5; D unresolved. The germline V and J ends were trimmed by 0 bases and 2 bases, with 4 bases remaining between them. The CDR3 is made up of 13 amino acids. Germline V lookup: CDR1 SEHNR, CDR2 FQNEAQ (reference sequence). The CDR3 loop is CASSLARQETQYF. The CDR3 coding sequence is TGTGCCAGCAGCTTAGCGAGACAAGAGACCCAGTACTTC.

This clone was seen only once. The chain has TRBV5-1 and TRBJ2-7; 9 bases match TRBD1. Per germline, CDR1 SGHRS and CDR2 YFSETQ. The CDR3 totals 17 residues. V was pared by 1 base and J by 4 bases, with 12 bases of the junction left unmatched. The CDR3 sequence is CASSLFPSRQGDYEQYF. The CDR3 DNA reads TGCGCCAGCAGCTTGTTCCCCTCCCGACAGGGGGATTACGAGCAGTACTTC.

The chain combines TRBV27 with TRBJ2-5; 9 bases match TRBD2. The V gene's germline CDR1 is MNHEY and CDR2 SMNVEV (reference sequence). This CDR3 has 13 amino acids. The V segment lost 3 bases and the J segment 5 bases; nucleotides outside the gene matches: 1. The CDR3: CASSLLAGETQYF. The CDR3 DNA sequence: TGTGCCAGCAGTTTGCTAGCGGGGGAGACCCAGTACTTC.

This clone appeared a few times. The rearrangement links TRBV30 to TRBJ1-1, with D possibly being TRBD1 (5 bases). V lost 4 bases to trimming and J lost 4 bases, with 13 bases between them. CDR3 length: 13 amino acids. CDR1 and CDR2 from the germline V gene are GTSNPN and SVGIG (reference sequence). The CDR3 is CAWIPQGPTEAFF. The CDR3 nucleotides are TGTGCCTGGATTCCTCAGGGACCCACTGAAGCTTTCTTT.

The chain has TRBV7-2 and TRBJ2-3; tentatively, D is TRBD2 (5 bases). Trimming stripped 1 base from V and 6 bases from J, with 8 bases between. The germline CDR1 and CDR2 sequences are SGHTA and FQGNSA. The CDR3 is 13 amino acids. CDR3 sequence (DNA): TGTGCCAGCAGCTTAGTTGACTACGATACGCAGTATTTT. It yields the protein CASSLVDYDTQYF.

V is TRBV18 and J is TRBJ2-3; a possible D gene is TRBD2 (5 bases). With 5 bases removed from V and 1 base from J, the gap between germline ends came to 13 bases. This CDR3 is 15 amino acids long. Germline assignment: CDR1 KGHSH and CDR2 LQKENI. CDR3 coding DNA: TGTGCCAGCTCAACAATGCTGCGGGGCACAGATACGCAGTATTTT. It specifies CASSTMLRGTDTQYF.

This chain joins TRBV7-9 and TRBJ2-5, with D tentatively TRBD1 or TRBD2 (6 bases each). The CDR3 runs 15 residues. CDR1 is SEHNR and CDR2 is FQNEAQ in the germline V gene (reference sequence). With 4 bases removed from V and 4 bases from J, the gap between germline ends came to 16 bases. CDR3 nucleotide sequence: TGTGCCAGCAGCTCAGGGGCGGGGCAACGAGAGACCCAGTACTTC. It encodes CASSSGAGQRETQYF. The full variable domain, in which reference TRBV7-9 and TRBJ2-5 provide the parts outside the CDR3, is DTGVSQNPRHKITKRGQNVTFRCDPISEHNRLYWYRQTLGQGPEFLTYFQNEAQLEKSRLLSDRFSAERPKGSFSTLEIQRTEQGDSAMYLCASSSGAGQRETQYFGPGTRLLVL.

This chain links TRBV10-3 with TRBJ1-5, with 9 nucleotides matching TRBD1. The CDR3 has 14 residues. The germline V gene has CDR1 ENHRY and CDR2 SYGVKD. V was pared by 11 bases and J by 2 bases, with 7 bases of the junction left unmatched. CDR3 sequence (DNA): TGTGCCCTTAGTGACAGGGGGGGCAATCAGCCCCAGCATTTT. Translating gives CALSDRGGNQPQHF.

J is TRBJ1-1 and V is TRBV7-3; D not certain. The CDR3 has 14 residues. V was pared by 1 base and J by 5 bases, with 11 bases between. Germline V lookup: CDR1 SGHTA, CDR2 FQGTGA. The DNA of the CDR3 is TGTGCCAGCAGCTTAATGGGGAGGAGGACTGAAGCTTTCTTT. Its protein product is CASSLMGRRTEAFF.

J is TRBJ2-3 and V is TRBV11-1; 9 nucleotides line up with TRBD2. The trim removed 2 bases at V and 0 bases at J, leaving 3 bases unmatched. The CDR3 has 16 residues. The germline V gene has CDR1 SGHAT and CDR2 FQDESV (reference sequence). In nucleotides, the CDR3 is TGTGCCAGCAGCTTATACAGCGGGGGGAGCACAGATACGCAGTATTTT. Protein: CASSLYSGGSTDTQYF.

V and J are TRBV6-1 and TRBJ1-2, with a possible D match to TRBD1 (5 bases). The CDR3 is made up of 13 amino acids. CDR1 and CDR2 (germline): MNHNS, SASEGT. V was trimmed by 6 bases and J by 4 bases, leaving 12 bases between them. CDR3 sequence (DNA): TGTGCCAGCAGGAGGGACCAGCTCTATGGCTACACCTTC. Translated: CASRRDQLYGYTF.